This TCR beta chain was captured by sequencing in a study of T-cell memory formation after mild COVID-19 (dated by TCRdb to about 2021). In the study overall: TCR sequence clusters from the two donors were largely donor specific. The cohort comprised two young, previously healthy adult volunteers, one female and one male. In a couple of donors, T-cell clones that expanded and contracted after mild COVID-19 were tracked by sequencing TCRalpha and TCRbeta repertoires over time.

Germline trimming amounts to 4 bases on V and 6 bases on J, with 3 as the count of junction bases outside the gene matches. Its CDR3 holds 13 amino acids, cysteine through phenylalanine. The kept DNA is CDR3 alone, 39 bases in frame from the first base. Taken from the germline V gene, the CDR1 and CDR2 loops are SGHRS and YFSETQ. The instrument was an Illumina NovaSeq 6000. cDNA libraries for TCRalpha and TCRbeta were prepared by 5'RACE using constant-segment primers, with sample barcodes and unique molecular identifiers added. Trizol reagent was used to extract RNA from every sample. Library amplification was performed in two PCR steps, and a second sample barcode and Illumina TruSeq adapters were introduced in the second step. The libraries were sequenced on an Illumina NovaSeq using 2 x 150 bp paired-end reads. As for the original processing: With migec v1.2.7, reads were demultiplexed and then collapsed into UMI-guided consensus sequences. With mixcr v2.1.11, UMI consensuses were aligned to TRA and TRB V and J templates and assembled into clonotypes. Clonotypes were classified as expanded or contracted when called significant by both edgeR and NoisET, with noise models trained on biological replicates. For edgeR calls, the cutoffs were a false discovery rate-adjusted p below 0.01 and a log2 fold-change threshold of 1. PCA with hierarchical clustering of max-normalized trajectories of the 1000 most abundant clonotypes was used as exploratory dynamics analysis. The CD4 or CD8 phenotype of responding clones was assigned using the separately sequenced CD4+ and CD8+ repertoires. TCRdb trimmed the raw reads at Q25, called clones with MiXCR and kept productive beta chains. All rows with the same CDR3 protein become a single entry with the most common DNA and genes. In this record, the V and J calls reflect TCRdb's handling and not the investigators' own analysis. The sample includes hundreds of thousands of distinct CDR3 sequences, with approximately 15% observed a single time. Together, the top ten hold 20% to 25% of the sample.

Broader findings and caveats from the paper: The detection of some responding clones in pre-infection memory suggests that pre-existing cross-reactive memory T cells joined the SARS-CoV-2 response. Contracting CD4+ clones appeared mostly in the CM and EM memory subsets, whereas CD8+ clones were enriched in EMRA. SARS-CoV-2 specificity of the second-wave clones peaking on day 37 was not confirmed. Only two mild cases were covered by the study, and larger cohorts that include severe cases with pre-infection samples were considered necessary. From day 15 to 85, contracting clones showed balanced CD4/CD8 phenotypes, whereas a second wave of clones that expanded from day 15 to 37 leaned towards CD4+.

This clonotype was recorded a few times. Its cognate antigen has yet to be identified. Nothing much larger sits one base from this clone, and base qualities are not available. Ficoll-Paque density gradient centrifugation was the method used to isolate PBMCs. The rearranged chain carries TRBV5-1 and TRBJ2-1; TRBD1 agrees with 8 junctional bases. The source of this sequence is a man aged 18 to 29 who had mild COVID-19 (a few samples of this study predate the infection). The sample titles of this study are shuffled in the database, so cell type and time point are left out; the donor was told from shared clones. The sequenced sample consisted of PBMCs or a T cell subset sorted from them (not recorded which). The CDR3: CASSPTGVNEQFF. Read as DNA, the sequence is TGCGCCAGCAGCCCGACAGGGGTCAATGAGCAGTTCTTC.